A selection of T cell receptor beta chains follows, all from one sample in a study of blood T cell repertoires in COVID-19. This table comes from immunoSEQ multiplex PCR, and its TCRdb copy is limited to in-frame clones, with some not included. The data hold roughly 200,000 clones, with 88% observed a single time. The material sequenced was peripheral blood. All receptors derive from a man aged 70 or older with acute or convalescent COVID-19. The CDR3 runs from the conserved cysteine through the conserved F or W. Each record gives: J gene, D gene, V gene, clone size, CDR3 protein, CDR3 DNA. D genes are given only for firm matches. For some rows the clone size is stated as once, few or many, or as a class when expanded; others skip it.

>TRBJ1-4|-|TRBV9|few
CASSRGSTATNEKLFF
TGTGCCAGCAGCCGGGGGAGCACTGCAACTAATGAAAAACTGTTTTTT
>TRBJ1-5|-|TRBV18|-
CASSPNNSPNQPQHF
TGTGCCAGCTCACCGAATAACAGCCCCAATCAGCCCCAGCATTTT
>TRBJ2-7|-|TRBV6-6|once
CASRPGTPYEQYF
TGTGCCAGCCGACCCGGGACACCCTACGAGCAGTACTTC
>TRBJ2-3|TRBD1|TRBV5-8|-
CASSRHGQGSTDTQYF
TGTGCCAGCAGCCGCCACGGACAGGGAAGCACAGATACGCAGTATTTT
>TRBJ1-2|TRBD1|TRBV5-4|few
CASSLAGAGGLGGYTF
TGTGCCAGCAGCTTGGCAGGGGCAGGGGGTTTAGGAGGCTACACCTTC
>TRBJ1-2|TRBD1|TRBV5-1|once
CASSPRNRGGYTF
TGCGCCAGCAGCCCCCGGAACAGGGGCGGCTACACCTTC
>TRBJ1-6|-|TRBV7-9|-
CASSLLPTQNSPLHF
TGTGCCAGCAGCTTACTACCGACTCAAAATTCACCCCTCCACTTT
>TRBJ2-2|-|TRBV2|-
CASRQGGAGTGELFF
TGTGCCAGCAGACAAGGAGGGGCGGGCACCGGGGAGCTGTTTTTT
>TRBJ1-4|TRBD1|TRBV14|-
CASSQGVMGQGREKLFF
TGTGCCAGCAGCCAAGGAGTCATGGGACAGGGGCGTGAAAAACTGTTTTTT
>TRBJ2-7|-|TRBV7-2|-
CASSLTPSLSYEQYF
TGTGCCAGCAGCCTGACACCATCCTTATCCTACGAGCAGTACTTC
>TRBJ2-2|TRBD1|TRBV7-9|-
CASSLDRGRTGELFF
TGTGCCAGCAGCCTGGACAGGGGGCGTACCGGGGAGCTGTTTTTT
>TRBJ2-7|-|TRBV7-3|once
CASSLSGQDSYEQYF
TGTGCCAGCAGCTTATCAGGGCAGGACTCCTACGAGCAGTACTTC
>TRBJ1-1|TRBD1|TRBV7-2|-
CASKIDRDGTEAFF
TGTGCCAGCAAGATAGACAGGGACGGCACTGAAGCTTTCTTT
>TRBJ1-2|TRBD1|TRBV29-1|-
CSVDRTGSNYGYTF
TGCAGCGTTGATAGGACAGGGTCTAACTATGGCTACACCTTC
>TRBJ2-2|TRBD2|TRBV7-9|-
CASSSRAGDTGELFF
TGTGCCAGCAGCTCCCGAGCGGGAGACACCGGGGAGCTGTTTTTT
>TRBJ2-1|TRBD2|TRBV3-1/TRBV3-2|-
CASSLTSGRSNEQFF
TGTGCCAGCAGCCTAACTAGCGGGAGGTCCAATGAGCAGTTCTTC
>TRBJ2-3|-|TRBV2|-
CASSIFPGLTDTQYF
TGTGCCAGCAGTATATTTCCGGGACTTACAGATACGCAGTATTTT
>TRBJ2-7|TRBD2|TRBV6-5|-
CASSPLAGGAEQYF
TGTGCCAGCAGTCCACTAGCGGGAGGGGCCGAGCAGTACTTC
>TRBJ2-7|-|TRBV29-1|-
CSVEGGSGNEQYF
TGCAGCGTTGAAGGAGGGTCAGGTAACGAGCAGTACTTC
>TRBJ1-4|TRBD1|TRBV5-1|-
CASSLVPSTGGWDEKLFF
TGCGCCAGCAGCTTGGTCCCTTCGACAGGGGGATGGGATGAAAAACTGTTTTTT
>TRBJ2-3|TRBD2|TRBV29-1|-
CSGEGTSGSSDTQYF
TGCAGCGGAGAGGGGACTAGCGGGAGTTCAGATACGCAGTATTTT
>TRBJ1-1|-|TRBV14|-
CASSLDRNTEAFF
TGTGCCAGCAGCCTGGACAGGAACACTGAAGCTTTCTTT
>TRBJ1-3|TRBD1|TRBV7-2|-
CASKQGTDTGNTIYF
TGTGCCAGCAAACAAGGGACAGATACTGGAAACACCATATATTTT
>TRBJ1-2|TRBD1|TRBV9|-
CASSLTGEDGYTF
TGTGCCAGCAGCTTGACAGGGGAGGATGGCTACACCTTC
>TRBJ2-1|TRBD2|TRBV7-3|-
CASSFTSGVGGEQFF
TGTGCCAGCAGCTTTACTAGCGGGGTTGGAGGGGAGCAGTTCTTC
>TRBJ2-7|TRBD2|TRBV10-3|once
CATASGLVTYEQYF
TGTGCCACAGCATCGGGACTAGTAACTTACGAGCAGTACTTC
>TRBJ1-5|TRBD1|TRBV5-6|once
CASSFYLGTGTNQPQHF
TGTGCCAGCAGCTTCTACTTGGGGACAGGGACGAATCAGCCCCAGCATTTT
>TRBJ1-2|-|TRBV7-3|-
CASSRKEGNSGGYTF
TGTGCCAGCAGCCGAAAGGAGGGGAACTCGGGTGGCTACACCTTC
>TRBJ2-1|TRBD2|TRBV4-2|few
CASSQGPSGSTYNEQFF
TGTGCCAGCAGCCAAGGGCCTAGCGGGAGCACCTACAATGAGCAGTTCTTC
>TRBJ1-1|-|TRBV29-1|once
CSVSSGVNTEAFF
TGCAGCGTTTCATCAGGGGTTAACACTGAAGCTTTCTTT
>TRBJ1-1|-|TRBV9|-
CASSFSENTEAFF
TGTGCCAGCAGCTTTTCAGAGAACACTGAAGCTTTCTTT
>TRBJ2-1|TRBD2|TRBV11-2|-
CASSLETSGSFYNEQFF
TGTGCCAGCAGCTTAGAGACTAGCGGAAGCTTCTACAATGAGCAGTTCTTC
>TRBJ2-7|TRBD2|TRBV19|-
CASSTTGTRLGYEQYF
TGTGCCAGTAGTACGACCGGGACTAGACTCGGGTACGAGCAGTACTTC
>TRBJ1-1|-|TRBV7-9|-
CASSLVGGNTEAFF
TGTGCCAGCAGCTTGGTGGGGGGGAACACTGAAGCTTTCTTT
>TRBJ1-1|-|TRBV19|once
CASSMRGSMNTEAFF
TGTGCCAGTAGTATGAGGGGGAGTATGAACACTGAAGCTTTCTTT
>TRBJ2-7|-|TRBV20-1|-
CSASAVSQGSYEQYF
TGCAGTGCAAGTGCCGTTTCCCAGGGGAGCTACGAGCAGTACTTC
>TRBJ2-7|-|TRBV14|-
CASSSSFEQYF
TGTGCCAGCAGCAGTAGTTTCGAGCAGTACTTC
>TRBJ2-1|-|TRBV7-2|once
CASSAGTPYNEQFF
TGTGCCAGCAGCGCAGGGACTCCTTACAATGAGCAGTTCTTC
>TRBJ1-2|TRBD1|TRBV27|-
CASSPQRTGSGYTF
TGTGCCAGCAGTCCGCAACGGACAGGGTCAGGCTACACCTTC
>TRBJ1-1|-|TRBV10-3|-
CAISDPGTMNTEAFF
TGTGCCATCAGTGATCCCGGGACAATGAACACTGAAGCTTTCTTT
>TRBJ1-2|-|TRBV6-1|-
CASSEGQANNYGYTF
TGTGCCAGCAGTGAAGGACAGGCGAATAACTATGGCTACACCTTC
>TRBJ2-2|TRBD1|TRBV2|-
CASSERGQGIGELFF
TGTGCCAGCAGTGAACGCGGACAGGGGATCGGGGAGCTGTTTTTT
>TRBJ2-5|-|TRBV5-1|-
CASSLQQETQYF
TGCGCCAGCAGCTTACAGCAAGAGACCCAGTACTTC
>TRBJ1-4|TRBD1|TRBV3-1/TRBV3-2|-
CASSPSQGTATNEKLFF
TGTGCCAGCAGCCCGAGCCAAGGGACAGCAACTAATGAAAAACTGTTTTTT
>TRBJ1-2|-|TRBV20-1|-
CSASSGGARISYGYTF
TGCAGTGCTAGTTCGGGGGGGGCTAGAATTTCTTATGGCTACACCTTC
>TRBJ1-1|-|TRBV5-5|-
CASSLQGSREAFF
TGTGCCAGCAGCTTGCAGGGTTCCCGTGAAGCTTTCTTT
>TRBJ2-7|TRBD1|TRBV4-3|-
CASSQDFGQGYEQYF
TGCGCCAGCAGCCAAGATTTCGGACAGGGCTACGAGCAGTACTTC
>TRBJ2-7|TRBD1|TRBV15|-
CATSRATGGRPYEQYF
TGTGCCACCAGCAGGGCTACAGGGGGTCGACCCTACGAGCAGTACTTC
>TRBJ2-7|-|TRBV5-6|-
CASSFWTGTRNYEQYF
TGTGCCAGCAGCTTTTGGACGGGGACACGGAACTACGAGCAGTACTTC
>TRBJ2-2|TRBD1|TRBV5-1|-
CASSFGQGARTGELFF
TGCGCCAGCAGCTTCGGACAGGGGGCGCGCACCGGGGAGCTGTTTTTT
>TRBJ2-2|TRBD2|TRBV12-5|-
CASGLGTSTGELFF
TGTGCTAGTGGTTTGGGGACTAGTACCGGGGAGCTGTTTTTT
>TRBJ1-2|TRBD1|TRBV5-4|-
CASSFGQGDGYTF
TGTGCCAGCAGCTTCGGACAGGGCGATGGCTACACCTTC
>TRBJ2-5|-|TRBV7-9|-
CASSLWAGKGQETQYF
TGTGCCAGCAGCTTATGGGCAGGGAAGGGTCAAGAGACCCAGTACTTC
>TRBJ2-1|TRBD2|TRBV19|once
CASSGTSGTRDEQFF
TGTGCCAGTAGCGGGACTAGCGGTACTAGGGATGAGCAGTTCTTC
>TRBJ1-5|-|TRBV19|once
CASSMPYPGFVQPQHF
TGTGCCAGTAGTATGCCCTATCCAGGGTTTGTTCAGCCCCAGCATTTT
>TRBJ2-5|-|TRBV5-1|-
CASRKDSYTYQETQYF
TGCGCCAGCAGAAAGGACAGTTATACGTACCAAGAGACCCAGTACTTC
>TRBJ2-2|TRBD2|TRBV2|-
CATGRGSPTGELFF
TGTGCCACCGGCCGCGGGAGCCCCACCGGGGAGCTGTTTTTT
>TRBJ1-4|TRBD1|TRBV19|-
CASSMDRTFRLFF
TGTGCCAGTAGTATGGACAGGACCTTTAGACTGTTTTTT
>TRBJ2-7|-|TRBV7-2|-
CASSSRGGTYEQYF
TGTGCCAGCAGCTCTAGAGGCGGGACCTACGAGCAGTACTTC
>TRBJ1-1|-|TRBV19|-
CASSIGVNGITNTEAFF
TGTGCCAGTAGTATAGGGGTTAACGGGATCACTAACACTGAAGCTTTCTTT